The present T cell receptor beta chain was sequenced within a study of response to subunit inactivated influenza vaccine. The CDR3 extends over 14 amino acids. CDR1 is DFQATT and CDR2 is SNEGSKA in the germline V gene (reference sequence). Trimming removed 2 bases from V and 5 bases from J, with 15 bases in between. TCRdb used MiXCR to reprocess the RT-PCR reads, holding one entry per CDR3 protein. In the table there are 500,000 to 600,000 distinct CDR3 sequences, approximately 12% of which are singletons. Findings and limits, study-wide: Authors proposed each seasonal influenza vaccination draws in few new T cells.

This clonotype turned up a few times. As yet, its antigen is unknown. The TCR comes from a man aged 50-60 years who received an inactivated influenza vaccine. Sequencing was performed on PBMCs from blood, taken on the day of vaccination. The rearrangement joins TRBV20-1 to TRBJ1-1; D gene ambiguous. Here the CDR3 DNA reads TGCAGTGCTAGAAGTCCCATGGGCGGGACTGAAGCTTTCTTT. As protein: CSARSPMGGTEAFF.